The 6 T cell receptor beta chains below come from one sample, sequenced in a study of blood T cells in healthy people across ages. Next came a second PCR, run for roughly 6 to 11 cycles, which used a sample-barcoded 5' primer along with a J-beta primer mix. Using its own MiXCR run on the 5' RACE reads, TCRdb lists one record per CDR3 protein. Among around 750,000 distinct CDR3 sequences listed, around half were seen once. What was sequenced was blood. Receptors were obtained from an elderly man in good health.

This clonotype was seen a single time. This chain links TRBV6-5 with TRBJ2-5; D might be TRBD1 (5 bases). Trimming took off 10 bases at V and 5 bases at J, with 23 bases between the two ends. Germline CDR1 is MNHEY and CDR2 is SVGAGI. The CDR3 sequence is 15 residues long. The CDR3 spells CATQKRQGRSETQYF. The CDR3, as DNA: TGTGCCACTCAGAAAAGGCAGGGTAGAAGTGAGACCCAGTACTTC.

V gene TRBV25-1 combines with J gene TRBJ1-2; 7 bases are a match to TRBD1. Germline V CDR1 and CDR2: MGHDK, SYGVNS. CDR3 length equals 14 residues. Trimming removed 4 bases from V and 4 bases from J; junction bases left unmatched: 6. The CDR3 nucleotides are TGTGCCAGCAGTGCTCCCGGGACAGCCTATGGCTACACCTTC. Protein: CASSAPGTAYGYTF.

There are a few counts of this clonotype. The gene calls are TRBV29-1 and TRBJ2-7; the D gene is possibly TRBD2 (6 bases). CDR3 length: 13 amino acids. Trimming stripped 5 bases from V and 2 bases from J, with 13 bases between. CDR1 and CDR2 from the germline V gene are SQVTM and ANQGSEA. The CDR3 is CSVQLAVPYEQYF. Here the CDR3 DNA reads TGCAGCGTTCAATTAGCGGTCCCCTACGAGCAGTACTTC.

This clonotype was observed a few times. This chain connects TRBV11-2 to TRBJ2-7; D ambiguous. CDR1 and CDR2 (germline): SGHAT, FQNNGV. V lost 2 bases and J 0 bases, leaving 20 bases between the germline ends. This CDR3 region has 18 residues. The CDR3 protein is CASSLWRVGGAHSYEQYF. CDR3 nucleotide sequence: TGTGCCAGCAGCTTATGGAGAGTGGGCGGCGCCCACTCCTACGAGCAGTACTTC.

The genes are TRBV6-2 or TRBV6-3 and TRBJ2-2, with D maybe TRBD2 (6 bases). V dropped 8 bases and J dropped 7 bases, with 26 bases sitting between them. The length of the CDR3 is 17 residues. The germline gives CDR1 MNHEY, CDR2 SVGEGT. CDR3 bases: TGTGCCAGCCCCCTGGGCCGGGACTCCAGTTTCATCGGGGAGCTGTTTTTT. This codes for CASPLGRDSSFIGELFF.

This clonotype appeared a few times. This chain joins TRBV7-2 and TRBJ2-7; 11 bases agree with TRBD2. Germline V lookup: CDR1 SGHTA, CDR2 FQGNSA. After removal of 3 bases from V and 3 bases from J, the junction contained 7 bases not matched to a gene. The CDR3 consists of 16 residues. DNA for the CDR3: TGTGCCAGCAGCTTCGGACTAGCGGGCCGGTACTACGAGCAGTACTTC. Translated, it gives CASSFGLAGRYYEQYF. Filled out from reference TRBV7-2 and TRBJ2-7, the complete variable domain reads GAGVSQSPSNKVTEKGKDVELRCDPISGHTALYWYRQSLGQGLEFLIYFQGNSAPDKSGLPSDRFSAERTGGSVSTLTIQRTQQEDSAVYLCASSFGLAGRYYEQYFGPGTRLTVT.